A single sample gave rise to the 30 T cell receptor beta chains below, sequenced in a study of T-cell memory formation after mild COVID-19. Via MiXCR, TCRdb re-called the 5' RACE reads, giving one row per CDR3 protein. The sample lists about 180,000 distinct CDR3 sequences; around 15% were seen once. The sequenced sample consisted of PBMCs or a T cell subset sorted from them (not recorded which). The receptor source for this set is an adult woman who had mild COVID-19 (a few samples of this study predate the infection). Cell type and time point are not known.

This clonotype was seen a few times. The chain carries TRBV6-5 and TRBJ2-7; D may be TRBD2 (6 bases). Trimming left V 2 bases short and J 4 bases short, with 12 bases between. The CDR3 has 14 amino acids. CDR1 and CDR2 (germline): MNHEY, SVGAGI. In nucleotides, the CDR3 is TGTGCCAGCAGTTACACTAGCTCGGCGTACGAGCAGTACTTC. This gives the protein CASSYTSSAYEQYF.

The chain uses TRBV7-2 and TRBJ2-7; TRBD1 matches 9 bases. In germline, CDR1 is SGHTA, CDR2 FQGNSA. The junction had 7 bases not matched to a gene; V was cut back by 5 bases and J by 2 bases. This CDR3 has 15 amino acids. CDR3 bases: TGTGCCAGCAGCCGTGGACAGGGGTTCACCTACGAGCAGTACTTC. Its protein product is CASSRGQGFTYEQYF.

This clonotype was observed a few times. The gene calls are TRBV27 and TRBJ2-7; TRBD1 is a possible D gene (6 bases). V lost 4 bases to trimming and J lost 0 bases, with 10 bases between them. Germline V gene lookup returns CDR1 MNHEY and CDR2 SMNVEV (reference sequence). The CDR3 length is 14 residues. In DNA, the CDR3 is TGTGCCAGCAGTTATTTGGACAGCTCCTACGAGCAGTACTTC. This gives the protein CASSYLDSSYEQYF.

This clonotype was seen a handful of times. The rearrangement joins TRBV5-1 to TRBJ1-2, with 7 bases matching TRBD1. Germline CDR1 SGHRS, CDR2 YFSETQ. Trimming at V came to 1 base and at J to 0 bases, leaving 6 bases not matched to a gene. CDR3 length equals 16 residues. CDR3 amino acids: CASSLLGGQANYGYTF. CDR3 nucleotide sequence: TGCGCCAGCAGCTTGCTAGGCGGACAGGCTAACTATGGCTACACCTTC.

This chain uses TRBV24-1 with TRBJ2-2; D remains unclear. The germline V gene encodes CDR1 KGHDR and CDR2 SFDVKD. V shed 4 bases and J shed 0 bases, with 5 bases lying between them. The CDR3 is 14 residues long. CDR3 protein: CATSEQPNTGELFF. The CDR3 DNA follows: TGTGCCACCAGTGAACAGCCGAACACCGGGGAGCTGTTTTTT.

The chain is built from TRBV5-1 and TRBJ2-5; 11 nucleotides align to TRBD2. The CDR3 loop spans 17 amino acids. After removal of 0 bases from V and 0 bases from J, the junction contained 4 bases not matched to a gene. Per germline, CDR1 SGHRS and CDR2 YFSETQ. The CDR3 sequence: CASSLGGLAVYQETQYF. In DNA form, the CDR3 reads TGCGCCAGCAGCTTGGGGGGACTAGCGGTGTACCAAGAGACCCAGTACTTC.

The chain has TRBV7-2 and TRBJ2-1; 9 bases match TRBD1. Germline V gives CDR1 SGHTA, CDR2 FQGNSA. Trimming took 1 base from V and 10 from J; bases not matched to a gene: 20. CDR3 length: 19 amino acids. The CDR3 protein is CASSLVTMDRGLQGKEQFF. The DNA for the CDR3 is TGTGCCAGCAGCTTAGTTACTATGGACAGGGGACTACAAGGGAAGGAGCAGTTCTTC.

This clonotype was seen only a few times. The rearrangement joins TRBV4-1 to TRBJ2-3, with 8 nucleotides matching TRBD1. The V gene end was trimmed by 1 base and the J gene end by 6 bases; junction bases not matched to a gene: 3. The CDR3 totals 14 residues. The germline gives CDR1 MGHRA, CDR2 YSYEKL. The CDR3 reads CASSQGDRMDTQYF. CDR3 DNA: TGCGCCAGCAGCCAAGGGGACAGGATGGATACGCAGTATTTT.

This clonotype was counted a few times. The V gene is TRBV7-8, the J gene TRBJ2-6, with D maybe TRBD1 (5 bases). The germline gives CDR1 SGHVS, CDR2 FQNEAQ. V was pared by 3 bases and J by 2 bases, with 8 bases between. This CDR3 contains 15 residues. The CDR3 DNA reads TGTGCCAGCAGCTTGGGCAGGGCTGGGGCCAACGTCCTGACTTTC. Amino acid sequence: CASSLGRAGANVLTF.

This chain uses TRBV30 with TRBJ1-2; 7 bases align to TRBD1. The germline gives CDR1 GTSNPN, CDR2 SVGIG (reference sequence). The CDR3 has 13 amino acids. Losses at the gene ends were 1 base for V and 3 bases for J; bases not matched to a gene: 2. CDR3 amino acids: CAWSAGGDYGYTF. CDR3 nucleotide sequence: TGTGCCTGGAGTGCAGGGGGGGACTATGGCTACACCTTC. Full variable domain (missing parts from reference TRBV30 and TRBJ1-2): SQTIHQWPATLVQPVGSPLSLECTVEGTSNPNLYWYRQAAGRGLQLLFYSVGIGQISSEVPQNLSASRPQDRQFILSSKKLLLSDSGFYLCAWSAGGDYGYTFGSGTRLTVV.

This sequence joins TRBV6-2 or TRBV6-3 and TRBJ2-5, with 16 nucleotides matching TRBD2. The CDR3 totals 15 residues. J was trimmed by 5 bases and V by 6 bases; bases with no gene match: 3. Germline V gene lookup returns CDR1 MNHEY and CDR2 SVGEGT. The CDR3 here is CASRRGLAGGETQYF. Here the CDR3 DNA reads TGTGCCAGCAGGAGGGGACTAGCGGGAGGGGAGACCCAGTACTTC.

This clonotype has a count of ten or more. The genes are TRBV5-1 and TRBJ2-7; D perhaps matches TRBD2 (5 bases). The CDR3 totals 12 residues. From germline, CDR1 is SGHRS and CDR2 YFSETQ. With 3 bases removed from V and 3 bases from J, the gap between germline ends came to 7 bases. DNA of the CDR3: TGCGCCAGCAGCTCGGGAATCTACGAGCAGTACTTC. Its protein is CASSSGIYEQYF.

This clonotype was counted only a few times. The V and J genes are TRBV7-6 and TRBJ2-1; no reliable D call. CDR3 length: 13 residues. V was shortened by 2 bases and J by 9 bases, with 11 bases between the two germline ends. Germline V gene data show CDR1 as SGHVS and CDR2 as FNYEAQ. CDR3 sequence reads: CASSLSVKREQFF. CDR3 nucleotide sequence: TGTGCCAGCAGCTTAAGTGTGAAACGTGAGCAGTTCTTC. Using reference TRBV7-6 and TRBJ2-1 for the parts outside the CDR3, the full variable domain is GAGVSQSPRYKVTKRGQDVALRCDPISGHVSLYWYRQALGQGPEFLTYFNYEAQQDKSGLPNDRFSAERPEGSISTLTIQRTEQRDSAMYRCASSLSVKREQFFGPGTRLTVL.

At least ten counts were recorded for this clonotype. The chain joins TRBV3-1 to TRBJ2-5, with TRBD2 matching 9 bases. Germline CDR1 reads LGHDT; CDR2 reads YNNKEL (reference sequence). V lost 3 bases, J lost 1 base, and 9 bases stayed unmatched. CDR3 size: 17 residues. The CDR3 region is CASSQIASGEFQETQYF. DNA for the CDR3: TGTGCCAGCAGCCAGATAGCTAGCGGGGAGTTCCAAGAGACCCAGTACTTC.

This clonotype was picked up a small number of times. The CDR3 spells CASSQLLAGETYEQYF. The CDR3 coding sequence is TGCGCCAGCAGCCAATTACTAGCGGGAGAGACCTACGAGCAGTACTTC. The chain has TRBV5-1 and TRBJ2-7; 11 positions match TRBD2. The CDR3 contains 16 residues. Germline assignment: CDR1 SGHRS and CDR2 YFSETQ. The V and J ends lost 4 bases and 2 bases, in that order; junction bases with no gene match: 8. Drawing the rest from reference TRBV5-1 and TRBJ2-7, the complete variable domain is KAGVTQTPRYLIKTRGQQVTLSCSPISGHRSVSWYQQTPGQGLQFLFEYFSETQRNKGNFPGRFSGRQFSNSRSEMNVSTLELGDSALYLCASSQLLAGETYEQYFGPGTRLTVT.

In this sample, this clonotype turned up a few times. A much larger clone lies one base from this, so it may be a read error. The V and J genes are TRBV6-2 or TRBV6-3 and TRBJ2-7; the D is unclear. V was pared by 6 bases and J by 0 bases, with 3 bases between. CDR3 size: 11 residues. The V gene's germline CDR1 is MNHEY and CDR2 SVGEGT. The CDR3 protein is CASRNSYEQYF. The DNA for the CDR3 is TGTGCCAGCAGGAACTCCTACGAGCAGTACTTC.

The chain recombines TRBV5-1 with TRBJ2-1, with 14 bases lining up with TRBD2. CDR1 is SGHRS and CDR2 is YFSETQ in the germline V gene. The J segment lost 9 bases and the V segment lost 0 bases, leaving 14 bases of the junction unmatched. The CDR3 totals 19 residues. The chain's CDR3 is CASSLGLAGGPSLTSEQFF. For the CDR3, the DNA is TGCGCCAGCAGCTTGGGACTAGCGGGAGGGCCAAGCTTGACAAGTGAGCAGTTCTTC.

This clonotype was observed a few times. The V call is TRBV12-3 or TRBV12-4, the J call TRBJ1-2; 7 bases map to TRBD1. Trimming took 6 bases from V and 8 from J; bases not matched to a gene: 9. The CDR3 loop spans 13 amino acids. As DNA, the CDR3 is TGTGCCAGCAGCCTTACAGGGGCGGGGGGCTACACCTTC. This gives the protein CASSLTGAGGYTF.

In this sample, this clonotype turned up a few times. The chain is built from TRBV30 and TRBJ1-1; the D is unclear. CDR1 is GTSNPN, CDR2 SVGIG, per germline (reference sequence). This CDR3 comprises 13 residues. V dropped 1 base and J dropped 3 bases, with 9 bases sitting between them. CDR3 sequence reads: CAWSEASHTEAFF. CDR3 nucleotides: TGTGCCTGGAGTGAGGCCAGTCACACTGAAGCTTTCTTT.

This clonotype was picked up a small number of times. The chain has TRBV6-1 and TRBJ2-7; maybe TRBD2 (5 bases). Deletions cut 5 bases from V and 2 bases from J, with 19 bases between. The CDR3 runs to 16 residues. The germline V gene has CDR1 MNHNS and CDR2 SASEGT. The CDR3 region has the DNA TGTGCCAGCAGTAAAGAGGCCCTAGCCGGGCCCTACGAGCAGTACTTC. Translating it yields CASSKEALAGPYEQYF.

This clonotype has just a few counts. This chain joins TRBV7-8 and TRBJ1-1, with D unclear. From germline, CDR1 is SGHVS and CDR2 FQNEAQ. The CDR3 contains 16 residues. Trimming shortened V by 0 bases and J by 1 base, and 12 bases separated the two germline ends. CDR3 sequence (DNA): TGTGCCAGCAGCTTAGCGCGTGTGACACCGAACACTGAAGCTTTCTTT. This translates into CASSLARVTPNTEAFF.

This clonotype came up a few times. The V call is TRBV5-1, the J call TRBJ2-1; 8 bases are a match to TRBD2. The CDR3 runs to 14 residues. Germline V CDR1 and CDR2: SGHRS, YFSETQ. V dropped 1 base and J dropped 5; count of bases not matched to a gene: 2. In nucleotides, the CDR3 is TGCGCCAGCAGCTTGATCGGGGGGGACAATGAGCAGTTCTTC. Its protein product is CASSLIGGDNEQFF.

This clonotype came up a few times. The chain recombines TRBV7-6 with TRBJ2-3; 8 bases are shared with TRBD2. The CDR3 spans 15 residues. CDR1 and CDR2 from the germline V gene are SGHVS and FNYEAQ. Unmatched junction bases numbered 5, after V lost 5 bases and J lost 1 base. The CDR3 DNA reads as TGTGCCAGCAGCCCAGCGGGGGTGCGCACAGATACGCAGTATTTT. It yields the protein CASSPAGVRTDTQYF.

The CDR3 protein is CASSQGQGVTDTQYF. In DNA form, the CDR3 reads TGTGCCAGCAGCCAGGGACAGGGGGTAACAGATACGCAGTATTTT. The chain couples TRBV4-2 to TRBJ2-3; 11 nucleotides line up with TRBD1. The junction had 2 bases not matched to a gene; V was cut back by 3 bases and J by 3 bases. This CDR3 contains 15 residues. The germline CDR1 and CDR2 sequences are LGHNA and YNFKEQ.

J is TRBJ2-7 and V is TRBV5-1, with D perhaps matching TRBD1 (6 bases). CDR1 and CDR2 from the germline V gene are SGHRS and YFSETQ. The germline V and J ends were trimmed by 4 bases and 0 bases, with 26 bases remaining between them. CDR3 size: 19 residues. The CDR3 nucleotides are TGCGCCAGCAGCCTAGCAATCAGGACAGATAAGCTAAGCTCCTACGAGCAGTACTTC. Its protein is CASSLAIRTDKLSSYEQYF.

This clonotype has more than one count but fewer than ten. The V gene is TRBV24-1, the J gene TRBJ2-1, with D unresolved. The CDR3 sequence is 11 residues long. V was shortened by 4 bases and J by 7 bases, with 4 bases between the two germline ends. CDR1 is KGHDR and CDR2 is SFDVKD in the germline V gene. Here the CDR3 reads CATSDRNEQFF. Written as DNA, the CDR3 is TGTGCCACCAGTGACAGAAATGAGCAGTTCTTC.

This sequence joins TRBV5-1 and TRBJ2-7; D possibly corresponds to TRBD2 (5 bases). Looked up from germline, CDR1 is SGHRS and CDR2 is YFSETQ. This CDR3 spans 13 amino acids. Trimming removed 5 bases at V and 3 bases at J, with 12 bases between. CDR3 region: CASREGSSYEQYF. The CDR3 DNA reads as TGCGCCAGCAGAGAGGGTTCGAGCTACGAGCAGTACTTC.

In its sample, this clonotype was seen a few times. The chain combines TRBV7-6 with TRBJ1-1; D remains ambiguous. The V end lost 1 base, the J end lost 1 base, and 10 bases lay between the germline ends. The CDR3 spans 15 residues. Germline CDR1 SGHVS, CDR2 FNYEAQ. CDR3 in DNA: TGTGCCAGCAGCTTAGTTATTGACCCGAACACTGAAGCTTTCTTT. Encoded protein: CASSLVIDPNTEAFF.

This clonotype was seen at least ten times. V gene TRBV9 combines with J gene TRBJ2-3, with 7 bases fitting TRBD2. CDR3 length: 16 residues. Germline lookup yields CDR1 SGDLS and CDR2 YYNGEE. The V gene end was trimmed by 0 bases and the J gene end by 0 bases; junction bases not matched to a gene: 4. The CDR3 DNA is TGTGCCAGCAGCGTAGGTCTAGCGGATAGCACAGATACGCAGTATTTT. Translation gives CASSVGLADSTDTQYF.

The chain recombines TRBV4-1 with TRBJ1-1, with D unclear. Trimming stripped 3 bases from V and 0 bases from J, with 11 bases between. The length of the CDR3 is 15 residues. The germline V gene encodes CDR1 MGHRA and CDR2 YSYEKL. Here the CDR3 DNA reads TGCGCCAGCAGCCAGCCTCTGGGGTTGAACACTGAAGCTTTCTTT. This encodes CASSQPLGLNTEAFF.